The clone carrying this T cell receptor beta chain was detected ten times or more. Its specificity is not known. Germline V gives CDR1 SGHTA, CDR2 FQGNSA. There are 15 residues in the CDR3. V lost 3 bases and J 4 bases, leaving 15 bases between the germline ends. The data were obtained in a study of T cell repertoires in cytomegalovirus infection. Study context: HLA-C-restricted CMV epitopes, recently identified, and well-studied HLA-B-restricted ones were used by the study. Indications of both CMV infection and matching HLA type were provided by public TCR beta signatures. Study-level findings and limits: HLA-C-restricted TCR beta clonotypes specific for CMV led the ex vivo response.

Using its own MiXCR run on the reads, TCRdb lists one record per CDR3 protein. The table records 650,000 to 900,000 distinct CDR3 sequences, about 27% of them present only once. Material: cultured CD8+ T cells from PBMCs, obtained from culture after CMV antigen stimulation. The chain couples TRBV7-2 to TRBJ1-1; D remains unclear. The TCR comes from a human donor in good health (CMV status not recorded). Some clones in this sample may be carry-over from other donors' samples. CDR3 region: CASSLAGWSGTEAFF. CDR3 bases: TGTGCCAGCAGCTTGGCGGGGTGGAGCGGCACTGAAGCTTTCTTT.